Described below is a single TCR beta chain sequence and its context. Antigen specificity is unknown. The source of the sample is a study of graft-versus-host responses after intestinal transplantation. Turning to the study itself: In this cohort, recipients had multivisceral, liver-intestinal, or isolated intestinal transplants.

Generated by immunoSEQ multiplex PCR, the TCRdb table keeps only in-frame clones and is missing some. The sample carries over 100,000 clones, 85% to 95% recorded once. Sample: unstimulated CD8+ T cells sorted from spleen or lymph node cells, taken before intestinal transplant. This receptor was taken from a human donor who received an intestinal transplant.

CDR3 amino acids: CASSLTVNTEAFF. In DNA, the CDR3 is TGTGCCAGCAGCTTAACAGTGAACACTGAAGCTTTCTTT. This chain links TRBV7-3 with TRBJ1-1, with D uncertain. The CDR3 covers 13 residues. Germline V gene data show CDR1 as SGHTA and CDR2 as FQGTGA. Trimming removed 0 bases from V and 0 bases from J, with 2 bases in between.